These 3 T cell receptor beta chains were all obtained from the same sample, sequenced in a study of T cells after yellow fever vaccination. TCRdb recomputed calls from the 5' RACE reads with MiXCR, one row per CDR3 protein. The sample yields about 240,000 distinct CDR3 sequences, 6.9% seen once. The source material was CD4+ T cells sorted from PBMCs, sampled 15 days after the yellow fever booster vaccination. All receptors derive from a man aged 25 to 45 who received the YFV17D yellow fever vaccine.

This clonotype occurred many times. CDR3 sequence (DNA): TGCAGCGTTATGGGGGCAGAAGAGACCCAGTACTTC. Translation gives CSVMGAEETQYF. J is TRBJ2-5 and V is TRBV29-1; TRBD1 is a possible D gene (6 bases). V was pared by 5 bases and J by 3 bases, with 10 bases between. This CDR3 has 12 amino acids. Per germline, CDR1 SQVTM and CDR2 ANQGSEA.

This clonotype appeared many times. This sequence joins TRBV27 and TRBJ2-1; 7 bases map to TRBD1. The V gene end was trimmed by 5 bases and the J gene end by 10 bases; junction bases not matched to a gene: 5. This CDR3 is built from 12 residues. From germline, CDR1 is MNHEY and CDR2 SMNVEV (reference sequence). CDR3 region: CASSVNRGEQFF. Written as DNA, the CDR3 is TGTGCCAGCAGTGTAAACAGGGGAGAGCAGTTCTTC.

This clonotype was found a few times. The chain has TRBV5-4 and TRBJ2-7; possibly TRBD1 or TRBD2 for D (5 bases each). Germline CDR1 reads SGHNT; CDR2 reads YYREEE (reference sequence). V lost 5 bases and J 2 bases, leaving 11 bases between the germline ends. The CDR3 extends over 13 amino acids. CDR3 protein: CASRAWGTYEQYF. The DNA for the CDR3 is TGTGCCAGCAGGGCCTGGGGGACCTACGAGCAGTACTTC.